This is a list of T cell receptor beta chains from one sample in a study of radiation and T cells in renal cell carcinoma. The data were produced by immunoSEQ multiplex PCR, yet TCRdb's version contains in-frame clones alone and is incomplete. The sample includes some 76,000 clones, 82% of them seen just once. The material sequenced was blood, taken from a patient whose treatment included radiotherapy and nephrectomy. These receptors were collected from a man between 60 and 70 years old with renal cell carcinoma. Each CDR3 is given with its conserved first and last residue. Fields, in order: J gene, clone size, D gene, V gene, CDR3 DNA, CDR3 protein. D genes are given only for firm matches. Only part of the rows carry a size: once, few, many, or a class if the clone is expanded.

J: TRBJ2-2; size: few; D: TRBD2; V: TRBV19; DNA: TGTGCCAGTAAAAGGACTAGCGGCACCGGGGAGCTGTTTTTT; CDR3: CASKRTSGTGELFF
J: TRBJ2-7; size: -; D: -; V: TRBV15; DNA: TGTGCCACCGGGCCCAGGGAAGGGTACGAGCAGTACTTC; CDR3: CATGPREGYEQYF
J: TRBJ2-7; size: -; D: TRBD1; V: TRBV9; DNA: TGTGCCAGCAGCGTAGGAGATCACAGGGGCTACGAGCAGTACTTC; CDR3: CASSVGDHRGYEQYF
J: TRBJ2-7; size: -; D: -; V: TRBV30; DNA: TGTGCCTGGAGTCGAGGCGGCTCCTACGAGCAGTACTTC; CDR3: CAWSRGGSYEQYF
J: TRBJ1-2; size: once; D: -; V: TRBV5-1; DNA: TGCGCCAGCAGCTTTCAGGACTCCGGCTCTGGCTACACCTTC; CDR3: CASSFQDSGSGYTF
J: TRBJ2-3; size: -; D: TRBD2; V: TRBV27; DNA: TGTGCCAGCAGTTTAAGGACTAGCGGGAGGGCAAGAGATACGCAGTATTTT; CDR3: CASSLRTSGRARDTQYF
J: TRBJ2-3; size: -; D: TRBD2; V: TRBV10-3; DNA: TGTGCCACCGCAGGGTACCTAGCGGGACGGGGGAGTGGCACAGATACGCAGTATTTT; CDR3: CATAGYLAGRGSGTDTQYF
J: TRBJ2-7; size: -; D: TRBD1; V: TRBV7-3; DNA: TGTGCCAGCAGCTCAACAGGGGGCGCCCCGGACGAGCAGTACTTC; CDR3: CASSSTGGAPDEQYF
J: TRBJ2-3; size: -; D: -; V: TRBV27; DNA: TGTGCCAGCAGTTTATCTCTCGTGGACCCACCCCCGGCAGATACGCAGTATTTT; CDR3: CASSLSLVDPPPADTQYF
J: TRBJ2-7; size: -; D: -; V: TRBV10-2; DNA: TGCGCCAGCAGTGAGACTTACGGCCACGAGCAGTACTTC; CDR3: CASSETYGHEQYF
J: TRBJ2-1; size: -; D: -; V: TRBV9; DNA: TGTGCCAGCAGCGTAGGAGAGGTGGCTAGCGTGCAGTTCTTC; CDR3: CASSVGEVASVQFF
J: TRBJ2-2; size: -; D: -; V: TRBV29-1; DNA: TGCAGCGTTGAATTCGGGAGCGAATCTGGGGAGCTGTTTTTT; CDR3: CSVEFGSESGELFF
J: TRBJ1-4; size: -; D: TRBD1; V: TRBV9; DNA: TGTGCCAGCAGCGTAGAACCGGGACAGGGGAATGAAAAACTGTTTTTT; CDR3: CASSVEPGQGNEKLFF
J: TRBJ1-1; size: -; D: -; V: TRBV19; DNA: TGTGCCAGTAGGGATACGAACACTGAAGCTTTCTTT; CDR3: CASRDTNTEAFF
J: TRBJ2-1; size: once; D: TRBD2; V: TRBV5-1; DNA: TGCGCCAGCACCCTAGGACTAGCGGGTTGGGATGAGCAGTTCTTC; CDR3: CASTLGLAGWDEQFF
J: TRBJ2-3; size: -; D: TRBD2; V: TRBV5-1; DNA: TGCGCCAGCACCGACAATCCAAGCGGGAGATTAACAGATACGCAGTATTTT; CDR3: CASTDNPSGRLTDTQYF
J: TRBJ1-1; size: -; D: -; V: TRBV7-8; DNA: TGTGCCAGCAGCTTGTCTGGGGGCCCGGACGGGAAAGCTTTCTTT; CDR3: CASSLSGGPDGKAFF
J: TRBJ2-7; size: -; D: -; V: TRBV5-1; DNA: TGCGCCAGCAGCTCTACAGGGTCCGAGCAGTACTTC; CDR3: CASSSTGSEQYF
J: TRBJ2-1; size: -; D: TRBD1; V: TRBV14; DNA: TGTGCCAGCAGCCAACAAGGGACAGGGAGGGGGATTGAGCAGTTCTTC; CDR3: CASSQQGTGRGIEQFF
J: TRBJ2-2; size: -; D: TRBD1; V: TRBV27; DNA: TGTGCCAGCAGTATAACCGGGACAGCTAACACCGGGGAGCTGTTTTTT; CDR3: CASSITGTANTGELFF
J: TRBJ2-1; size: once; D: -; V: TRBV29-1; DNA: TGCAGCGTTGAACTCCAGGGGCCGGGGAATGAGCAGTTCTTC; CDR3: CSVELQGPGNEQFF
J: TRBJ2-3; size: few; D: -; V: TRBV5-1; DNA: TGCGCCAGCAGCTTAAAGGGTTTTAGCGGCACAGATACGCAGTATTTT; CDR3: CASSLKGFSGTDTQYF
J: TRBJ2-1; size: -; D: -; V: TRBV7-9; DNA: TGTGCCAGCAGCCGAGATGGACAGAGCTCCTACAATGAGCAGTTCTTC; CDR3: CASSRDGQSSYNEQFF
J: TRBJ1-2; size: -; D: -; V: TRBV5-4; DNA: TGTGCCAGCAGCTTGGCAGGGGCGGGTGGCTACACCTTC; CDR3: CASSLAGAGGYTF
J: TRBJ2-3; size: -; D: -; V: TRBV5-5; DNA: TGTGCCAGCAGCGGCTCAGGGATGGATACGCAGTATTTT; CDR3: CASSGSGMDTQYF
J: TRBJ1-1; size: -; D: TRBD1; V: TRBV11-1; DNA: TGTGCCAGCAGTACCGGGACAGGGCTGAACACTGAAGCTTTCTTT; CDR3: CASSTGTGLNTEAFF
J: TRBJ2-1; size: -; D: -; V: TRBV27; DNA: TGTGCCAGCAACAGCCCGGGACGGGCGTACAATGAGCAGTTCTTC; CDR3: CASNSPGRAYNEQFF
J: TRBJ2-7; size: -; D: TRBD2; V: TRBV19; DNA: TGTGCCAGTAGTGTCGCCCCGGGACTAGCGGGATCCTTCGAGCAGTACTTC; CDR3: CASSVAPGLAGSFEQYF
J: TRBJ1-3; size: -; D: -; V: TRBV6-1; DNA: TGTGCCAGCGCCTTCCAGTTCTCTGGAAACACCATATATTTT; CDR3: CASAFQFSGNTIYF
J: TRBJ2-1; size: -; D: -; V: TRBV15; DNA: TGTGCCACCAGCCCCATAAGGGGGGGCCGCTCCTACAATGAGCAGTTCTTC; CDR3: CATSPIRGGRSYNEQFF
J: TRBJ2-2; size: -; D: -; V: TRBV5-1; DNA: TGCGCCAGCAGCCTAGACAGTACCGGGGAGCTGTTTTTT; CDR3: CASSLDSTGELFF
J: TRBJ2-4; size: -; D: -; V: TRBV29-1; DNA: TGCAGCGTTGAAGATCGGGTCATCGGTTTAGCCAAAAACATTCAGTACTTC; CDR3: CSVEDRVIGLAKNIQYF
J: TRBJ2-3; size: -; D: -; V: TRBV2; DNA: TGTGCCAGCAGATCGGGGCCTGCAGGCGATACGCAGTATTTT; CDR3: CASRSGPAGDTQYF
J: TRBJ2-1; size: -; D: TRBD1; V: TRBV27; DNA: TGTGCCAGCAGTTTATCCCCACAGGGGAGTTTATTAAATGAGCAGTTCTTC; CDR3: CASSLSPQGSLLNEQFF
J: TRBJ2-1; size: -; D: TRBD2; V: TRBV5-1; DNA: TGCGCCAGCAGCGATTCCGGGACTAGCGGGAGTAGAAATGAGCAGTTCTTC; CDR3: CASSDSGTSGSRNEQFF
J: TRBJ2-3; size: -; D: TRBD2; V: TRBV11-3; DNA: TGTGCCAGCAGCCAGAGACTAGCGGGAGGTTCAGATACGCAGTATTTT; CDR3: CASSQRLAGGSDTQYF
J: TRBJ2-7; size: -; D: -; V: TRBV27; DNA: TGTGCCAGCAGACAGGGAAGGACCTACGAGCAGTACTTC; CDR3: CASRQGRTYEQYF
J: TRBJ2-2; size: -; D: TRBD1; V: TRBV27; DNA: TGTGCCAGCAGTTTCTCAGGGGGTGGCACCGGGGAGCTGTTTTTT; CDR3: CASSFSGGGTGELFF
J: TRBJ2-3; size: -; D: TRBD2; V: TRBV7-2; DNA: TGTGCCAGCAGCTTAGGGGCTAGCGGGGGCACAGATACGCAGTATTTT; CDR3: CASSLGASGGTDTQYF
J: TRBJ1-1; size: -; D: -; V: TRBV10-3; DNA: TGTGCCATCAGTGGGAGCAGGGGCACTGAAGCTTTCTTT; CDR3: CAISGSRGTEAFF
J: TRBJ1-2; size: -; D: -; V: TRBV5-1; DNA: TGCGCCAGCAGCTATACCTCCCGGGAGGACGGGGGCTACACCTTC; CDR3: CASSYTSREDGGYTF
J: TRBJ2-2; size: few; D: -; V: TRBV19; DNA: TGTGCCAGTAGTAACCCGAACACCGGGGAGCTGTTTTTT; CDR3: CASSNPNTGELFF
J: TRBJ2-7; size: once; D: -; V: TRBV6-5; DNA: TGTGCCAGCAGTAGCCCAGGGTTAGGCGAGCAGTACTTC; CDR3: CASSSPGLGEQYF
J: TRBJ1-5; size: few; D: -; V: TRBV5-6; DNA: TGTGCCAGCAGCGGTGCATTGAGCAATCAGCCCCAGCATTTT; CDR3: CASSGALSNQPQHF
J: TRBJ2-1; size: -; D: TRBD1; V: TRBV6-1; DNA: TGTGCCAGCAGTGAAAGGGGGACAGGTTCGCGGAATGAGCAGTTCTTC; CDR3: CASSERGTGSRNEQFF
J: TRBJ2-7; size: -; D: TRBD1; V: TRBV18; DNA: TGTGCCAGCTCCGCTCGGGACAGCTCCTACGAGCAGTACTTC; CDR3: CASSARDSSYEQYF
J: TRBJ2-5; size: -; D: -; V: TRBV5-1; DNA: TGCGCCAGCAGCTTCGGGAGCGGCCCCCAAGAGACCCAGTACTTC; CDR3: CASSFGSGPQETQYF
J: TRBJ2-1; size: -; D: -; V: TRBV5-4; DNA: TGTGCCAGCAGCTTGAGGCGGGCTATAAACTACAATGAGCAGTTCTTC; CDR3: CASSLRRAINYNEQFF
J: TRBJ2-1; size: -; D: -; V: TRBV7-9; DNA: TGTGCCAGCAGCTTACAAAATGAGCAGTTCTTC; CDR3: CASSLQNEQFF
J: TRBJ2-5; size: -; D: -; V: TRBV2; DNA: TGTGCCAGCAAGGGACCTATTGGGGGGACCCAGTACTTC; CDR3: CASKGPIGGTQYF
J: TRBJ1-2; size: -; D: -; V: TRBV6-5; DNA: TGTGCCAGCAGTTACAGGGTAGACTATGGCTACACCTTC; CDR3: CASSYRVDYGYTF
J: TRBJ2-4; size: -; D: -; V: TRBV19; DNA: TGTGCCAGTAGTCCGGAGGGACACTCCAAAAACATTCAGTACTTC; CDR3: CASSPEGHSKNIQYF